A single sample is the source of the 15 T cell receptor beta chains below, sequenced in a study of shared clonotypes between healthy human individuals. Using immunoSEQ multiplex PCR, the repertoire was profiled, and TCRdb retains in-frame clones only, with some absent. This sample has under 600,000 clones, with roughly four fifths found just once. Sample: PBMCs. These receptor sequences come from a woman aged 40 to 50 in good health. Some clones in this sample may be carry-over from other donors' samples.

CDR3 DNA sequence: TGTGCCAGCAGAAGACTAGCGGGAGGGCCGATAGACCTAGATACGCAGTATTTT. The encoded protein is CASRRLAGGPIDLDTQYF. This chain uses TRBV6-4 with TRBJ2-3; 14 positions match TRBD2. The CDR3 is made up of 18 amino acids. Germline CDR1 and CDR2: MRHNA and SNTAGT. Germline trimming cut 6 bases from V and 5 bases from J; bases unmatched to any gene: 13.

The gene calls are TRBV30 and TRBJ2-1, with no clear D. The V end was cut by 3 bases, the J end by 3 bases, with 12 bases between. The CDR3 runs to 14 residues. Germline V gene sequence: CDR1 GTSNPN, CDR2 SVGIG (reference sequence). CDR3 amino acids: CAWRQTGRYNEQFF. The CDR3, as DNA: TGTGCCTGGAGGCAAACGGGCCGCTACAATGAGCAGTTCTTC. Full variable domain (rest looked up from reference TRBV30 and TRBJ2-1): SQTIHQWPATLVQPVGSPLSLECTVEGTSNPNLYWYRQAAGRGLQLLFYSVGIGQISSEVPQNLSASRPQDRQFILSSKKLLLSDSGFYLCAWRQTGRYNEQFFGPGTRLTVL.

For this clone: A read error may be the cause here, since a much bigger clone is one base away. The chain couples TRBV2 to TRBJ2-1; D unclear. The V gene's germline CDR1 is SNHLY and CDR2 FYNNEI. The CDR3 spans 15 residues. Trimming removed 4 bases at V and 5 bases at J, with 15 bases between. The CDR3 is CASSAWKVTDNEQFF. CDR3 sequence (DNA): TGTGCCAGCAGTGCCTGGAAGGTCACCGACAATGAGCAGTTCTTC.

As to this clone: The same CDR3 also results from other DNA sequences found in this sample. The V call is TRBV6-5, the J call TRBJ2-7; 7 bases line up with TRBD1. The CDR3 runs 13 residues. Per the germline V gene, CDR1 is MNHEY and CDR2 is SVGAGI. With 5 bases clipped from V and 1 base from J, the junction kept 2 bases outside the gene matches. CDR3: CASSRDRSYEQYF. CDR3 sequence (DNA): TGTGCCAGCAGTAGGGACAGATCCTACGAGCAGTACTTC.

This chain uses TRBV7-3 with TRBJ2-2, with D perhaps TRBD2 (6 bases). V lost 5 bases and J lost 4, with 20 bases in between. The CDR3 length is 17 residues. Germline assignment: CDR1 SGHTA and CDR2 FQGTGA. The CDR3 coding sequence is TGTGCCAGCAGCCCCGAGACCAGGTTCGGGAGCACCGGGGAGCTGTTTTTT. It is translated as CASSPETRFGSTGELFF.

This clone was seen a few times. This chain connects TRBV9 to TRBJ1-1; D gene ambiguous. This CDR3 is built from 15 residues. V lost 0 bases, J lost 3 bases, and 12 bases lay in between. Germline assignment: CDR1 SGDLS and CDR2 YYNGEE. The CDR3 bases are TGTGCCAGCAGCGTAGTGGGCATCGGCCACACTGAAGCTTTCTTT. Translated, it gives CASSVVGIGHTEAFF.

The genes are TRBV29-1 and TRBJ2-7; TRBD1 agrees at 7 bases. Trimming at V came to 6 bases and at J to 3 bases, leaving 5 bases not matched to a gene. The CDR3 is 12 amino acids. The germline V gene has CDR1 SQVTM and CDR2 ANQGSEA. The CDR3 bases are TGCAGCGTCTGGGACAGCTACTACGAGCAGTACTTC. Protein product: CSVWDSYYEQYF.

CDR3 nucleotides: TGCGCCAGCACCAAAGGGGGGCAGAGAGGCGAAGAGACCCAGTACTTC. Its translation is CASTKGGQRGEETQYF. The gene calls are TRBV5-1 and TRBJ2-5; D is possibly TRBD1 or TRBD2 (6 bases each). This CDR3 contains 16 residues. The germline V gene encodes CDR1 SGHRS and CDR2 YFSETQ. Trimming took off 6 bases at V and 3 bases at J, with 21 bases between the two ends.

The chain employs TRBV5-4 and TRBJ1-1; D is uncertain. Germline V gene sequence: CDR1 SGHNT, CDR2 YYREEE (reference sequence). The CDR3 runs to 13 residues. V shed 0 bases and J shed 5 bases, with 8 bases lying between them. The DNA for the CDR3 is TGTGCCAGCAGCTTGGGCATGGAGACTGAAGCTTTCTTT. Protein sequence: CASSLGMETEAFF.

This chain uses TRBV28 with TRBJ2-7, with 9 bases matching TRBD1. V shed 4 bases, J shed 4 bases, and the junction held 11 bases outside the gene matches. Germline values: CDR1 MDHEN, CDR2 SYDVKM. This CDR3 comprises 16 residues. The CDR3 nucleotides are TGTGCCAGCAGTTCGCCGGACAGGGGTTTTGGGTACGAGCAGTACTTC. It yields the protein CASSSPDRGFGYEQYF.

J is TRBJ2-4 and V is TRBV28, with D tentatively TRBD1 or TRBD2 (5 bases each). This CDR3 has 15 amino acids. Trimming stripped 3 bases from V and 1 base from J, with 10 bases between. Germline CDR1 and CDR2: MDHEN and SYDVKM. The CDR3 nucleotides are TGTGCCAGCAGTTTGGGGGATTGGGCCAAAAACATTCAGTACTTC. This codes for CASSLGDWAKNIQYF.

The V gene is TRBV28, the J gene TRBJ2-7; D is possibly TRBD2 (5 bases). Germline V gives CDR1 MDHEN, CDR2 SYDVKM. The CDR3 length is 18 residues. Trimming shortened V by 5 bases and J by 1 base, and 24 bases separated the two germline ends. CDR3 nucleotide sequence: TGTGCCAGCAGTCCCCCATCATCGGTTGGCGGGTCGTCCTACGAGCAGTACTTC. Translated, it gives CASSPPSSVGGSSYEQYF.

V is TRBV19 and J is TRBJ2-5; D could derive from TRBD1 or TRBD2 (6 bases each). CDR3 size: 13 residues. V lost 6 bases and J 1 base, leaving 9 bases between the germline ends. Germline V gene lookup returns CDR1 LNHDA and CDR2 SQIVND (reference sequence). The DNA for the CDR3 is TGTGCCAGTAGGGGGGGCACCCAAGAGACCCAGTACTTC. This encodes CASRGGTQETQYF.

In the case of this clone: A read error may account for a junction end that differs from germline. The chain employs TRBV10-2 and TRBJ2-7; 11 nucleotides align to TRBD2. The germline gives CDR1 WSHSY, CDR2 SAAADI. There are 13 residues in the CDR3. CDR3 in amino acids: CASSESGSGRANF. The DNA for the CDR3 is TGCGCCAGCAGTGAGTCGGGTAGCGGGAGGGCGAACTTC.

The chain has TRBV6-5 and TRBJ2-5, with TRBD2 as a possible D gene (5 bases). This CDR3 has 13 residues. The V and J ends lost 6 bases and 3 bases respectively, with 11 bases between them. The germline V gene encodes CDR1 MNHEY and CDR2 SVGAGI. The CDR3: CASRRSGEETQYF. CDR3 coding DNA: TGTGCCAGCAGACGAAGCGGAGAAGAGACCCAGTACTTC.